This T cell receptor beta chain comes out of a study of siplizumab effects on memory and regulatory T cells. Looking at the study overall: The pairing of mixed lymphocyte reactions set siplizumab at around 0.99 ug/mL against the absence of drug.

Mixed lymphocyte reaction cells were cocultured at 37°C for more than 5 days. Notes on the study in general: Siplizumab produced a significant drop in alloreactive sequences attributable to unstimulated CD4+ memory cells.

Notes on this clone: No antigen is known for it.

Method: immunoSEQ multiplex PCR; TCRdb's copy keeps in-frame clones and lacks some. The top ten hold roughly 5.3% of the sample, which has some 20,000 clones, around half seen once. The source of this sequence is a human donor in good health; the cells came from an allogeneic mixed lymphocyte reaction. The sequenced material came from CFSE-low (dividing) CD4+ T cells sorted from an allogeneic mixed lymphocyte reaction.

The CDR3 sequence: CASREGSQPQHF. The CDR3 DNA follows: TGTGCCAGCCGGGAGGGGAGTCAGCCCCAGCATTTT. The chain recombines TRBV28 with TRBJ1-5; perhaps TRBD1 as D (5 bases). V was trimmed by 8 bases and J by 6 bases, leaving 11 bases between them. This CDR3 region has 12 residues. Germline assignment: CDR1 MDHEN and CDR2 SYDVKM.